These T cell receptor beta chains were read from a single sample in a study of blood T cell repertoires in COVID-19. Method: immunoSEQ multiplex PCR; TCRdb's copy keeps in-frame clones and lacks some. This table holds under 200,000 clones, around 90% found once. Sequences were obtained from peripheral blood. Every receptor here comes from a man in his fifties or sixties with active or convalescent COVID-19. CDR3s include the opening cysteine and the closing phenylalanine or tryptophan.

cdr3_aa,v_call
CASSRGGQGSQETQYF,TRBV5-5
CASSPRGAGGRNTEAFF,TRBV7-9
CASSLDRTDTQYF,TRBV5-6
CASSPGRQGNEQYF,TRBV18
CASSQPGQNYSPLHF,TRBV4-1
CSVLGSGAPTDTQYF,TRBV29-1
CASIDWTGTNTEAFF,TRBV10-2
CASSVGLAGNFYNEQFF,TRBV9
CASSKGQVYNQPQHF,TRBV6-6
CASSYRGNNGYTF,TRBV6-6
CASSFRTRTDTQYF,TRBV4-2
CASSPRTGENGNTIYF,TRBV9
CASTRDTYNEQFF,TRBV6-5
CASSRDFTDTQYF,TRBV2
CASTSHGTGGTEAFF,TRBV2
CASSPWDRANTEAFF,TRBV27
CASSAKQGSGNTIYF,TRBV9
CAWSTPDSDYSNQPQHF,TRBV30
CASSPSVGRSGNTIYF,TRBV3-1/TRBV3-2
CSVEDRGTYNEQFF,TRBV29-1
CATGGAGETQYF,TRBV19
CASSQYVGGVYEQYF,TRBV3-1/TRBV3-2
CASSQGQGQETQYF,TRBV5-1
CASRGAGRNTEAFF,TRBV6-5
CAISERTGTSNSPLHF,TRBV10-3
CASRLTSGSGVEQFF,TRBV2
CASSTRDRVGRELFF,TRBV19
CASSPLGNQPQHF,TRBV9
CASSSTSGDYTGELFF,TRBV7-3
CASSYEEGDTQYF,TRBV11-1
CASSLNPDQPQHF,TRBV12-3/TRBV12-4
CASSQEREVTEAFF,TRBV14
CASSYPRTGGRETQYF,TRBV6-5